This TCR beta chain was captured in a study of blood T cell repertoires in COVID-19. As for the study in general: Samples taken during acute and convalescent COVID-19 were collected in the United States, Italy and Spain. PBMCs, B-cell-depleted T cells, or T cells were the source of the cDNA or gDNA that made up the material.

Trimming took 5 bases from V and 15 from J, leaving 17 bases between them. The CDR3 has 12 amino acids. In the original analysis: Scientists estimated how many nucleated cells there were by amplifying reference gene primers. Produced via immunoSEQ multiplex PCR; TCRdb's table is partial and in-frame only. V and J calls and clone size follow that table, whereas D and trimming were derived from the DNA. The sample yields some 100,000 clones, about 87% seen once. A few counts support this clone. This TCR derives from a woman in her forties or fifties with acute or convalescent COVID-19. Sequenced material: peripheral blood. The chain couples TRBV12-3 or TRBV12-4 to TRBJ2-1, with TRBD1 as a possible D gene (5 bases). The CDR3 spells CASSLAAGLRFF. DNA of the CDR3: TGTGCCAGCAGTCTCGCCGCAGGGTTACGGTTCTTC.